This TCR beta chain comes out of a study of T-cell memory formation after mild COVID-19. On the study more broadly: Largely donor-specific sequence clusters came from two donors.

A 5'RACE reaction primed in the constant segment made cDNA libraries of TCR alpha and TCR beta, and these carried sample barcodes and UMIs. TCRdb processed the 5' RACE reads anew with MiXCR; each CDR3 protein has one entry. The table lists just under 350,000 distinct CDR3 sequences, roughly 13% of them singletons. General study findings and limits: Clones shrinking from day 15 to 85 showed even CD4/CD8 mixes; later expanders tilted CD4+.

In the case of this clonotype: The antigen is undetermined.

Trimming stripped 2 bases from V and 3 bases from J, with 5 bases between. The CDR3 has 13 residues. Germline V gene data show CDR1 as MNHEY and CDR2 as SVGAGI. The sequenced sample was PBMCs or a T cell subset sorted from them (not recorded which). The receptor was isolated from a man younger than 35 who had mild COVID-19 (a few samples of this study predate the infection). Cell type and time point are not known. V is TRBV6-5 and J is TRBJ1-5; unclear D gene. The CDR3 reads CASSYQFNQPQHF. The CDR3 DNA reads as TGTGCCAGCAGTTACCAGTTCAATCAGCCCCAGCATTTT.